The rows below give T cell receptor beta chains drawn from one sample of a study of cytomegalovirus exposure and HLA in healthy donors. TCRdb's copy holds only in-frame clones and misses some; the assay was immunoSEQ multiplex PCR. This sample's clone table lists some 67,000 clones. The specimen sequenced was PBMCs. These receptors were obtained from a woman in her thirties in good health and CMV-seronegative. The CDR3 runs from the conserved cysteine through the conserved F or W. D genes are given only for firm matches.

V: TRBV19
J: TRBJ2-7
length: 15
D: -
CDR3: CASTQGGRRGDEQYF
DNA: TGTGCCAGTACCCAAGGGGGCAGGAGGGGCGACGAGCAGTACTTC

V: TRBV7-6
J: TRBJ2-7
length: 16
D: TRBD2
CDR3: CASSPYLGTSGGEQYF
DNA: TGTGCCAGCAGCCCATACCTGGGGACTAGCGGGGGCGAGCAGTACTTC

V: TRBV2
J: TRBJ2-1
length: 16
D: TRBD2
CDR3: CASRGTSGASDNEQFF
DNA: TGTGCCAGCAGAGGGACTAGCGGAGCCTCCGACAATGAGCAGTTCTTC

V: TRBV6-5
J: TRBJ2-7
length: 15
D: -
CDR3: CASSYFQGKDYEQYF
DNA: TGTGCCAGCAGTTACTTTCAGGGGAAAGACTACGAGCAGTACTTC

V: TRBV5-1
J: TRBJ2-7
length: 16
D: -
CDR3: CASSLEGSARAYEQYF
DNA: TGCGCCAGCAGCTTGGAGGGTAGCGCTCGCGCCTACGAGCAGTACTTC

V: TRBV7-2
J: TRBJ2-7
length: 14
D: TRBD2
CDR3: CASSREGFAYEQYF
DNA: TGTGCCAGCAGCCGGGAGGGGTTCGCCTACGAGCAGTACTTC

V: TRBV11-2
J: TRBJ1-2
length: 15
D: -
CDR3: CASSLWAGVDYGYTF
DNA: TGTGCCAGCAGCTTATGGGCAGGGGTGGACTATGGCTACACCTTC

V: TRBV9
J: TRBJ2-7
length: 11
D: -
CDR3: CASSAGYEQYF
DNA: TGTGCCAGCAGCGCCGGCTACGAGCAGTACTTC

V: TRBV9
J: TRBJ2-7
length: 15
D: -
CDR3: CASSVVGHSSYEQYF
DNA: TGTGCCAGCAGCGTAGTGGGACACAGCTCCTACGAGCAGTACTTC

V: TRBV5-1
J: TRBJ1-2
length: 15
D: -
CDR3: CASKPGGAFTYGYTF
DNA: TGCGCCAGCAAGCCGGGGGGGGCGTTTACCTATGGCTACACCTTC

V: TRBV5-1
J: TRBJ1-2
length: 16
D: -
CDR3: CASSLWGQAAYYGYTF
DNA: TGCGCCAGCAGCTTGTGGGGGCAAGCGGCCTACTATGGCTACACCTTC

V: TRBV7-9
J: TRBJ2-5
length: 13
D: -
CDR3: CASSFPSQETQYF
DNA: TGTGCCAGCAGCTTCCCGAGTCAAGAGACCCAGTACTTC

V: TRBV6-5
J: TRBJ1-2
length: 15
D: -
CDR3: CASSIDPTGNYGYTF
DNA: TGTGCCAGCAGTATAGACCCAACAGGAAACTATGGCTACACCTTC

V: TRBV9
J: TRBJ1-1
length: 14
D: -
CDR3: CASSPGGPRFEAFF
DNA: TGTGCCAGCAGCCCCGGGGGGCCAAGATTTGAAGCTTTCTTT

V: TRBV2
J: TRBJ2-7
length: 15
D: TRBD1
CDR3: CASSEDQGQSYEQYF
DNA: TGTGCCAGCAGTGAAGATCAGGGACAGTCCTACGAGCAGTACTTC

V: TRBV6-1
J: TRBJ2-1
length: 15
D: -
CDR3: CASSEETGEANEQFF
DNA: TGTGCCAGCAGTGAAGAAACAGGGGAGGCGAATGAGCAGTTCTTC

V: TRBV30
J: TRBJ1-2
length: 13
D: -
CDR3: CAWSVQGRGGYTF
DNA: TGTGCCTGGAGTGTGCAGGGGAGAGGGGGCTACACCTTC

V: TRBV13
J: TRBJ2-1
length: 15
D: TRBD1
CDR3: CASSLVRDRVNEQFF
DNA: TGTGCCAGCAGCCTCGTCCGGGACAGGGTCAATGAGCAGTTCTTC

V: TRBV4-3
J: TRBJ2-1
length: 13
D: -
CDR3: CASSRPASHEQFF
DNA: TGCGCCAGCAGCCGCCCAGCTAGCCATGAGCAGTTCTTC

V: TRBV7-9
J: TRBJ1-5
length: 13
D: -
CDR3: CASSSDGRQPQHF
DNA: TGTGCCAGCAGCTCCGACGGGAGGCAGCCCCAGCATTTT

V: TRBV29-1
J: TRBJ2-7
length: 14
D: -
CDR3: CSVEMDRLPYEQYF
DNA: TGCAGCGTTGAGATGGATCGACTCCCCTACGAGCAGTACTTC

V: TRBV4-3
J: TRBJ1-2
length: 15
D: TRBD1
CDR3: CASSQDRQGALGYTF
DNA: TGCGCCAGCAGCCAAGATCGACAGGGGGCGCTTGGCTACACCTTC

V: TRBV6-1
J: TRBJ2-5
length: 12
D: -
CDR3: CASSEQEETQYF
DNA: TGTGCCAGCAGTGAACAGGAAGAGACCCAGTACTTC

V: TRBV5-6
J: TRBJ1-6
length: 13
D: TRBD1
CDR3: CASSHGTVSPLHF
DNA: TGTGCCAGCAGCCATGGGACAGTTTCACCCCTCCACTTT

V: TRBV7-9
J: TRBJ1-1
length: 17
D: -
CDR3: CASRGTQAPSRDTEAFF
DNA: TGTGCCAGCAGAGGGACACAGGCCCCGAGCCGGGACACTGAAGCTTTCTTT

V: TRBV11-2
J: TRBJ2-5
length: 15
D: -
CDR3: CASSSHTGARVTQYF
DNA: TGTGCCAGCAGCTCCCACACTGGAGCCAGGGTGACCCAGTACTTC

V: TRBV30
J: TRBJ2-7
length: 14
D: TRBD2
CDR3: CAWSKRGALYEQYF
DNA: TGTGCCTGGAGTAAGCGGGGGGCTCTCTACGAGCAGTACTTC

V: TRBV5-1
J: TRBJ1-5
length: 13
D: -
CDR3: CASSLGSNQPQHF
DNA: TGCGCCAGCAGCTTGGGTTCTAATCAGCCCCAGCATTTT

V: TRBV7-2
J: TRBJ2-3
length: 15
D: TRBD2
CDR3: CASSPRRGGGDTQYF
DNA: TGTGCCAGCAGCCCCCGGCGGGGGGGCGGAGATACGCAGTATTTT

V: TRBV18
J: TRBJ1-3
length: 14
D: -
CDR3: CASSGGVAGNTIYF
DNA: TGTGCCAGCTCAGGAGGGGTGGCTGGAAACACCATATATTTT

V: TRBV4-2
J: TRBJ2-3
length: 16
D: -
CDR3: CASSQAGPQGSDTQYF
DNA: TGTGCCAGCAGCCAGGCCGGGCCCCAGGGAAGCGATACGCAGTATTTT

V: TRBV6-5
J: TRBJ2-7
length: 11
D: -
CDR3: CASSPGNEQYF
DNA: TGTGCCAGCAGCCCCGGGAACGAGCAGTACTTC

V: TRBV11-2
J: TRBJ2-7
length: 14
D: -
CDR3: CASSLGTIAYEQYF
DNA: TGTGCCAGCAGCTTAGGGACTATCGCCTACGAGCAGTACTTC

V: TRBV7-3
J: TRBJ2-1
length: 16
D: TRBD2
CDR3: CASSSPWTSGGNEQFF
DNA: TGTGCCAGCAGCTCCCCCTGGACTAGCGGGGGCAATGAGCAGTTCTTC

V: TRBV2
J: TRBJ2-3
length: 13
D: -
CDR3: CASSEENTVAQYF
DNA: TGTGCCAGCAGTGAAGAGAACACCGTTGCGCAGTATTTT

V: TRBV5-4
J: TRBJ1-2
length: 18
D: TRBD1
CDR3: CASSLGGTGNIGGVAYTF
DNA: TGTGCCAGCAGCTTGGGTGGGACAGGGAATATAGGAGGAGTTGCCTACACCTTC

V: TRBV27
J: TRBJ2-7
length: 14
D: -
CDR3: CASSLAGLDYEQYF
DNA: TGTGCCAGCAGTTTAGCGGGGCTTGACTACGAGCAGTACTTC

V: TRBV5-1
J: TRBJ2-5
length: 16
D: TRBD2
CDR3: CASSAKTSGRGETQYF
DNA: TGCGCCAGCAGCGCCAAGACTAGCGGGAGGGGAGAGACCCAGTACTTC